This TCR beta chain stems from a study of blood T cell repertoires in COVID-19. About the study: The United States, Italy and Spain provided the acute and convalescent COVID-19 samples.

Produced via immunoSEQ multiplex PCR; TCRdb's table is partial and in-frame only. The sample has about 170,000 clones; roughly 84% are singletons. Seattle patients were enrolled during active infection and followed longitudinally. In germline, CDR1 is LNHDA, CDR2 SQIVND (reference sequence). This CDR3 region has 15 residues. V was cut by 7 bases and J by 7 bases, with 17 bases left in between. The clonotype comes from a woman aged 70 to 79 with COVID-19, enrolled during active disease. Source material: peripheral blood. J is TRBJ1-6 and V is TRBV19; D is unclear. The CDR3 DNA sequence: TGTGCCAGTAATTCCGGGTCGAACTTAAATTCACCCCTCCACTTT. It translates to CASNSGSNLNSPLHF.